This is a list of T cell receptor beta chains from one sample in a study of blood T cell repertoires in COVID-19. TCRdb keeps only in-frame clones here, not all; method: immunoSEQ multiplex PCR. Found here are 20,000 to 25,000 clones, 86% of them singletons; the top ten hold roughly 3.8%. Sequenced: peripheral blood. These receptors were obtained from a man between 45 and 60 years old with active COVID-19. Each CDR3 is given with its conserved first and last residue. Fields, in order: J gene, V gene, clone size, D gene, CDR3 protein, CDR3 DNA. D genes are given only for firm matches. The size field is filled for only some rows; it gives once, few, many or a size class.

>TRBJ2-3|TRBV9|once|.
CASSVVPPVPQYF
TGTGCCAGCAGCGTAGTCCCACCGGTTCCGCAGTATTTT
>TRBJ1-2|TRBV5-4|.|TRBD1
CASSEQGAIGYTF
TGTGCCAGCAGCGAACAGGGGGCGATTGGCTACACCTTC
>TRBJ2-5|TRBV29-1|.|.
CSVDLHQETQYF
TGCAGCGTTGACCTCCACCAAGAGACCCAGTACTTC
>TRBJ2-6|TRBV4-2|.|.
CASSQAWLLGANVLTF
TGTGCCAGCAGCCAAGCGTGGCTTCTTGGGGCCAACGTCCTGACTTTC
>TRBJ2-6|TRBV5-1|.|.
CASRAGAGANVLTF
TGCGCCAGCCGGGCGGGTGCCGGGGCCAACGTCCTGACTTTC
>TRBJ2-3|TRBV4-2|.|TRBD1
CASSQEQGVVDTQYF
TGTGCCAGCAGCCAAGAACAGGGGGTGGTAGATACGCAGTATTTT
>TRBJ2-2|TRBV4-1|.|.
CASSQGGGTGELFF
TGCGCCAGCAGCCAAGGAGGGGGCACCGGGGAGCTGTTTTTT
>TRBJ2-1|TRBV9|.|TRBD2
CASSVALGLAGGINEQFF
TGTGCCAGCAGCGTAGCATTGGGACTAGCGGGGGGAATCAATGAGCAGTTCTTC
>TRBJ2-5|TRBV5-1|.|TRBD2
CASSPGGLTTGETQYF
TGCGCCAGCAGCCCGGGGGGGCTCACGACGGGTGAGACCCAGTACTTC
>TRBJ1-6|TRBV12-3/TRBV12-4|.|.
CASRPGGISPLHF
TGTGCCAGCAGGCCCGGGGGGATATCACCCCTCCACTTT
>TRBJ1-2|TRBV4-3|.|TRBD1
CASSHGPGTGNGGYTF
TGCGCCAGCAGCCATGGTCCGGGGACAGGGAACGGTGGCTACACCTTC
>TRBJ1-1|TRBV30|.|.
CAWSTRYYEAFF
TGTGCCTGGAGTACCCGATACTATGAAGCTTTCTTT
>TRBJ2-1|TRBV24-1|.|.
CATSRTEGSNEQFF
TGTGCCACCAGCCGGACAGAGGGGAGCAATGAGCAGTTCTTC
>TRBJ2-7|TRBV7-2|.|.
CASSSGGAGSHEQYF
TGTGCCAGCAGCTCCGGAGGGGCGGGGTCCCACGAGCAGTACTTC
>TRBJ1-5|TRBV19|.|.
CASRDRTDQPQHF
TGTGCCAGTAGAGACAGAACCGATCAGCCCCAGCATTTT
>TRBJ2-2|TRBV29-1|.|TRBD2
CSVRTWEGRGTGELFF
TGCAGCGTCCGAACCTGGGAGGGCCGGGGCACCGGGGAGCTGTTTTTT
>TRBJ1-5|TRBV2|medium-sized|TRBD1
CASSEVQTGDQPQHF
TGTGCCAGCAGTGAAGTCCAGACAGGGGATCAGCCCCAGCATTTT
>TRBJ2-7|TRBV19|.|TRBD1
CASSLAWDRGSYEQYF
TGTGCCAGTAGTCTAGCCTGGGACAGGGGCTCCTACGAGCAGTACTTC
>TRBJ1-2|TRBV5-6|.|TRBD1
CASSFGDRVNYGYTF
TGTGCCAGCAGCTTTGGGGACAGGGTAAACTATGGCTACACCTTC
>TRBJ1-3|TRBV7-2|.|TRBD1
CASSPDRVSSGNTIYF
TGTGCCAGCAGCCCGGACAGGGTGAGCTCTGGAAACACCATATATTTT
>TRBJ2-2|TRBV9|.|.
CASSVGGGITGELFF
TGTGCCAGCAGCGTAGGTGGAGGGATCACCGGGGAGCTGTTTTTT
>TRBJ2-5|TRBV12-1|.|.
CASSLGLESPETQYF
TGTGCCAGCAGCTTAGGACTAGAGTCGCCGGAGACCCAGTACTTC
>TRBJ2-7|TRBV30|.|TRBD1
CAWDRGREQYF
TGTGCCTGGGACAGGGGGCGCGAGCAGTACTTC
>TRBJ1-2|TRBV9|.|TRBD1
CASSPRAIRDSYGYTF
TGTGCCAGCAGCCCTCGAGCCATCCGGGACAGCTATGGCTACACCTTC
>TRBJ1-2|TRBV5-4|.|.
CASQPLIGDYGYTF
TGTGCCAGCCAACCACTGATAGGGGACTATGGCTACACCTTC
>TRBJ2-2|TRBV3-1/TRBV3-2|few|TRBD1
CASSGRDRVPGELFF
TGTGCCAGCAGCGGCCGGGACAGGGTACCCGGGGAGCTGTTTTTT
>TRBJ2-3|TRBV7-9|.|TRBD2
CASSSASGGGTDTQYF
TGTGCCAGCAGCTCCGCTAGCGGGGGGGGCACAGATACGCAGTATTTT
>TRBJ1-3|TRBV3-1/TRBV3-2|.|.
CASSPGKQGSGNTIYF
TGTGCCAGCAGCCCGGGAAAACAGGGTTCAGGAAACACCATATATTTT
>TRBJ2-7|TRBV7-2|.|.
CASSFRTEAYEQYF
TGTGCCAGCAGCTTCCGGACGGAGGCCTACGAGCAGTACTTC
>TRBJ2-7|TRBV3-1/TRBV3-2|.|.
CASSPLAYEQYF
TGTGCCAGCAGCCCCCTCGCCTACGAGCAGTACTTC
>TRBJ2-4|TRBV5-1|.|.
CASSSTLDPKNIQYF
TGCGCCAGCAGCTCAACCCTAGACCCCAAAAACATTCAGTACTTC
>TRBJ2-2|TRBV7-9|.|.
CASSLRAQAGELFF
TGTGCCAGCAGCTTGCGGGCCCAAGCCGGGGAGCTGTTTTTT
>TRBJ1-4|TRBV9|.|TRBD1
CASSVGTGDEKLFF
TGTGCCAGCAGCGTAGGGACAGGGGATGAAAAACTGTTTTTT
>TRBJ2-7|TRBV2|.|.
CASSPLRTTNYEQYF
TGTGCCAGCAGTCCCTTACGGACTACGAACTACGAGCAGTACTTC
>TRBJ2-5|TRBV11-2|.|TRBD2
CASSLQAGRSWETQYF
TGTGCCAGCAGCCTTCAAGCGGGGCGCTCATGGGAGACCCAGTACTTC
>TRBJ2-2|TRBV19|.|.
CASSWRGRENTGELFF
TGTGCCAGTAGTTGGAGGGGGCGCGAGAACACCGGGGAGCTGTTTTTT